The 17 T cell receptor beta chains given below trace back to one sample, sequenced in a study of shared clonotypes between healthy human individuals. Measured with immunoSEQ multiplex PCR; TCRdb has only the in-frame clones, and not every one. The sample lists roughly 2.5 million clones; approximately 92% were seen once. Input material: naive CD4+ T cells sorted from blood. Sample subset: CD45RA+ positively selected. Source of these receptors: a man between 18 and 35 years old in good health.

CDR3 nucleotide sequence: TGCGCCAGCAGTGAGTCGCCTAGCGGGAGCGAGCAGTACTTC. Translating gives CASSESPSGSEQYF. This chain uses TRBV10-1 with TRBJ2-7; 10 bases are a match to TRBD2. V shed 0 bases and J 6 bases; nucleotides not matched to a gene: 2. This CDR3 is built from 14 residues. Germline V gene lookup returns CDR1 WNHNN and CDR2 SYGVQD (reference sequence).

The gene calls are TRBV5-4 and TRBJ2-2; 11 nucleotides match TRBD2. J lost 5 bases, V lost 4 bases, and 7 bases had no gene match. CDR1 and CDR2 (germline): SGHNT, YYREEE (reference sequence). The CDR3 spans 16 residues. The CDR3 sequence: CASSPRLAGYTGELFF. The CDR3 DNA sequence: TGTGCCAGCAGCCCCAGACTAGCGGGATATACCGGGGAGCTGTTTTTT.

The V call is TRBV14, the J call TRBJ1-4, with 8 bases that match TRBD1. This CDR3 comprises 14 residues. The V and J ends lost 1 base and 8 bases, in that order; junction bases with no gene match: 3. Per germline, CDR1 SGHDN and CDR2 FVKESK. CDR3 residues: CASSQGTGSEKLFF. In nucleotides, the CDR3 is TGTGCCAGCAGCCAAGGGACAGGGTCAGAAAAACTGTTTTTT.

The chain links TRBV10-3 to TRBJ2-7; 8 nucleotides line up with TRBD1. This CDR3 region has 12 residues. V dropped 11 bases and J dropped 6; count of bases not matched to a gene: 9. CDR1 is ENHRY, CDR2 SYGVKD, per germline. The chain's CDR3 is CAAHQGAGEQYF. The CDR3 DNA is TGTGCCGCACACCAGGGGGCCGGCGAGCAGTACTTC.

This clone has a handful of counts. The J gene is TRBJ1-6, the V gene TRBV6-6; D is possibly TRBD1 (6 bases). Germline V gives CDR1 MNHNY, CDR2 SVGAGI (reference sequence). Trimming took off 0 bases at V and 8 bases at J, with 11 bases between the two ends. The CDR3 sequence is 15 residues long. In DNA form, the CDR3 reads TGTGCCAGCAGTTACTCAGGCAGGGGTCATTCACCCCTCCACTTT. Translating it yields CASSYSGRGHSPLHF.

Concerning this clone itself: In the same sample, other DNA sequences code for this CDR3. This sequence joins TRBV18 and TRBJ2-7; 9 nucleotides align to TRBD1. The V gene's germline CDR1 is KGHSH and CDR2 LQKENI. J lost 2 bases, V lost 6 bases, and 5 bases had no gene match. This CDR3 is 14 amino acids long. CDR3 nucleotides: TGTGCCAGCTCCCCCGGGACAGGGACCTACGAGCAGTACTTC. The encoded protein is CASSPGTGTYEQYF. The full variable domain, with the rest looked up from reference TRBV18 and TRBJ2-7, is NAGVMQNPRHLVRRRGQEARLRCSPMKGHSHVYWYRQLPEEGLKFMVYLQKENIIDESGMPKERFSAEFPKEGPSILRIQQVVRGDSAAYFCASSPGTGTYEQYFGPGTRLTVT.

V is TRBV6-6 and J is TRBJ2-7; tentative D call: TRBD1 (8 bases). Germline-derived CDR1 and CDR2 are MNHNY and SVGAGI (reference sequence). There are 16 residues in the CDR3. V was cut by 4 bases and J by 3 bases, with 19 bases left in between. The CDR3 bases are TGTGCCAGCAGTTCCGCGACAGGGGAGGGTGGCTACGAGCAGTACTTC. Translating gives CASSSATGEGGYEQYF.

The chain links TRBV7-2 to TRBJ1-5; D gene uncertain. This CDR3 contains 13 residues. Germline loops: CDR1 SGHTA, CDR2 FQGNSA. V lost 7 bases to trimming and J lost 0 bases, with 7 bases between them. DNA of the CDR3: TGTGCCAGCAAACGGGATAGCAATCAGCCCCAGCATTTT. This translates into CASKRDSNQPQHF. The full variable domain, with the rest looked up from reference TRBV7-2 and TRBJ1-5, is GAGVSQSPSNKVTEKGKDVELRCDPISGHTALYWYRQSLGQGLEFLIYFQGNSAPDKSGLPSDRFSAERTGGSVSTLTIQRTQQEDSAVYLCASKRDSNQPQHFGDGTRLSIL.

The V call is TRBV4-1, the J call TRBJ2-1, with D perhaps TRBD2 (5 bases). Trimming shortened V by 0 bases and J by 7 bases, and 13 bases separated the two germline ends. CDR1 is MGHRA and CDR2 is YSYEKL in the germline V gene. This CDR3 has 15 amino acids. The CDR3 DNA reads as TGCGCCAGCAGCCAAGATCTAACTAGTTGGAATGAGCAGTTCTTC. Its protein product is CASSQDLTSWNEQFF.

Details on this clone: The same CDR3 can be traced to other DNA sequences in this sample. This chain joins TRBV10-3 and TRBJ2-1, with D possibly matching TRBD1 (5 bases). Trimming took 4 bases from V and 8 from J, leaving 6 bases between them. This CDR3 is 11 amino acids long. In germline, CDR1 is ENHRY, CDR2 SYGVKD. In DNA form, the CDR3 reads TGTGCCATCAGTGTAGGGGATGAGCAGTTCTTC. As protein: CAISVGDEQFF.

This clone was recorded only once. This chain connects TRBV27 to TRBJ2-3, with 8 bases matching TRBD1. This CDR3 spans 16 amino acids. Trimming took 6 bases from V and 2 from J; bases not matched to a gene: 10. CDR1 and CDR2 (germline): MNHEY, SMNVEV (reference sequence). CDR3 sequence: CASSRDRIDATDTQYF. Written as DNA, the CDR3 is TGTGCCAGCAGCAGGGACAGGATTGATGCCACAGATACGCAGTATTTT.

The chain carries TRBV2 and TRBJ1-1; D may be TRBD1 (5 bases). Trimming removed 4 bases from V and 1 base from J, with 10 bases in between. The CDR3 covers 14 residues. Germline values: CDR1 SNHLY, CDR2 FYNNEI. DNA for the CDR3: TGTGCCAGCAGTGGTCCGGGGCCGAACACTGAAGCTTTCTTT. It encodes CASSGPGPNTEAFF.

The chain carries TRBV19 and TRBJ2-1; TRBD2 is a possible D gene (7 bases). Germline lookup yields CDR1 LNHDA and CDR2 SQIVND (reference sequence). V was shortened by 10 bases and J by 8 bases, with 18 bases between the two germline ends. CDR3 length: 13 amino acids. The CDR3 loop is CAIGRGGGYEQFF. In DNA form, the CDR3 reads TGTGCCATTGGGAGAGGCGGGGGCTATGAGCAGTTCTTC. Looking up the rest from reference TRBV19 and TRBJ2-1 gives the full variable domain: DGGITQSPKYLFRKEGQNVTLSCEQNLNHDAMYWYRQDPGQGLRLIYYSQIVNDFQKGDIAEGYSVSREKKESFPLTVTSAQKNPTAFYLCAIGRGGGYEQFFGPGTRLTVL.

The rearrangement links TRBV5-1 to TRBJ1-3, with D hard to call. The CDR3 contains 16 residues. Trimming removed 4 bases from V and 0 bases from J, with 14 bases in between. Germline V gives CDR1 SGHRS, CDR2 YFSETQ. The CDR3 loop is CASSPSVVDSGNTIYF. DNA of the CDR3: TGCGCCAGCAGCCCCTCAGTGGTGGACTCTGGAAACACCATATATTTT. The whole variable domain, filled in from reference TRBV5-1 and TRBJ1-3, reads KAGVTQTPRYLIKTRGQQVTLSCSPISGHRSVSWYQQTPGQGLQFLFEYFSETQRNKGNFPGRFSGRQFSNSRSEMNVSTLELGDSALYLCASSPSVVDSGNTIYFGEGSWLTVV.

Regarding this clone: The same CDR3 arises from other DNA sequences in this sample as well. The chain recombines TRBV7-2 with TRBJ1-1; no clear D. CDR1 is SGHTA, CDR2 FQGNSA, per germline. Trimming cost V 5 bases and J 5 bases, with 15 bases left between them. There are 14 residues in the CDR3. DNA of the CDR3: TGTGCCAGCAGCCCGCGGGGTGGTGGGACTGAAGCTTTCTTT. It yields the protein CASSPRGGGTEAFF.

This clone was observed once. The rearrangement joins TRBV28 to TRBJ1-6; D is unclear. Deletions cut 5 bases from V and 9 bases from J, with 8 bases between. Germline CDR1 MDHEN, CDR2 SYDVKM. There are 12 residues in the CDR3. CDR3 coding DNA: TGTGCCAGCAGTACCCACGGTTCACCCCTCCACTTT. This sequence encodes CASSTHGSPLHF.

The rearrangement links TRBV20-1 to TRBJ2-4; D not certain. This CDR3 comprises 11 residues. V was shortened by 3 bases and J by 8 bases, with 8 bases between the two germline ends. Germline lookup yields CDR1 DFQATT and CDR2 SNEGSKA (reference sequence). The CDR3 loop is CSARVVDIQYF. The CDR3 DNA reads as TGCAGTGCTAGGGTAGTTGACATTCAGTACTTC.